This is a list of T cell receptor beta chains from one sample in a study of Ad26.COV2.S vaccination and SARS-CoV-2 variants. Some clones are missing from TCRdb's copy, which holds only in-frame ones; the method was immunoSEQ multiplex PCR. The table shows about 480,000 clones, with about 83% occurring only once. Specimen: peripheral blood, collected in a trial of Ad26.COV2.S vaccine versus placebo. Every receptor here comes from a person between 18 and 65 years old who received the Ad26.COV2.S COVID-19 vaccine or a placebo. The conserved cysteine and the conserved F or W are not part of the CDR3 here. Fields, in order: V gene, CDR3 protein.

>TRBV29-1
TGGDTGELF
>TRBV7-8
ASSSQPSIIGYT
>TRBV2
ASSESGGRETQY
>TRBV27
ASSFTGGSYGYT
>TRBV5-1
ASSADTGLYNEQF
>TRBV19
ASSIPYRAAKNIQY
>TRBV5-6
ASSLAGPEGLF
>TRBV6-5
ASSTRDRGFKAF
>TRBV5-8
ASSLQGDTYEQY
>TRBV11-2
ASIALGQANYGYT
>TRBV9
ASSVAASRGYNEQF
>TRBV6-5
ASLPTSGSPGELF
>TRBV10-1
ASSVTFGGSLGEESSYNEQF
>TRBV19
ATQGVGGTSPLH
>TRBV27
ASRVHLAGNEKLF
>TRBV28
ASIEGRYTGELF
>TRBV4-1
ASSPQAGALENQPQH
>TRBV28
ASSLSSSGQPQH
>TRBV24-1
ATSDLRTGVGYT
>TRBV18
ASSLTKQSEKLF
>TRBV18
ASSPPVPGQY
>TRBV5-1
ASSLAQGYGYT
>TRBV19
ASSIQGTAGELF
>TRBV6-5
ASSSPGRYGYT
>TRBV19
ASRGGRAHSNQPQH
>TRBV6-5
ASSQGTGRNQPQH
>TRBV4-3
ASSQGRTWGARETQY
>TRBV4-1
ASSQEAGSYEQY
>TRBV24-1
ATSIGGVQETQY
>TRBV20-1
SASGVIGEKLF
>TRBV11-1
ASSLLSSEAF
>TRBV4-2
ASSQDELGLETQY
>TRBV28
ASDRGASGTYEQY
>TRBV6-2/TRBV6-3
ASSLGGNGNTEAF
>TRBV3-1/TRBV3-2
ASSQEVERQNTGELF